This TCR beta chain was obtained from a study of identical twins. Between the trimmed V and J ends, which lost 0 bases and 3 bases, there was a span of 11 bases. The germline V gene encodes CDR1 LGHDT and CDR2 YNNKEL (reference sequence). CDR3 length equals 15 residues. Everyone who donated was a healthy Caucasian. TCRdb re-called the 5' RACE reads through MiXCR, storing one row per CDR3 protein. The sample has under 1 million distinct CDR3 sequences; approximately 13% are singletons. Broader study findings: When twins shared out-of-frame alpha sequences, those sequences had excess low generation probability.

This clonotype was seen ten or more times. Its antigen is not known. The sample was also linked to a second study, of yellow fever vaccine responses in identical twins.

The sequence was obtained from a woman aged 18-29 years in good health. The sample was PBMCs. The chain combines TRBV3-1 with TRBJ1-2, with a weak D call TRBD1 (6 bases). For the CDR3, the DNA is TGTGCCAGCAGCCAAGATTGGGGGCGCGACTATGGCTACACCTTC. Its translation: CASSQDWGRDYGYTF.